This T cell receptor (beta chain) was captured in a study of cytomegalovirus exposure and HLA in healthy donors. The study's findings and limits: Prior analysis indicated that the majority of TCR beta V segments exhibited productivity approximately 87% or approximately 30% of the time. It was likely that a cluster of highly shared sequence variants was a sequencing artifact. Immune exposure data for these donors was limited to CMV serostatus.

Details on this clone: Its antigen is undetermined.

Both 60 Vbeta primers and 13 Jbeta primers went into the PCR. Assay: immunoSEQ multiplex PCR; the TCRdb copy retains only in-frame clones and omits some. The sample has about 170,000 clones; just over 70% are singletons. The sequencing input was PBMCs. This clonotype originated in a human donor in good health.

The DNA of the CDR3 is TGCGCCAGCAGCTTGGGACAGAAAACCTACGAGCAGTACTTC. It specifies CASSLGQKTYEQYF. This rearrangement joins TRBV5-1 to TRBJ2-7, with a weak D call TRBD1 (5 bases). V was trimmed by 0 bases and J by 2 bases, leaving 9 bases between them. The CDR3 runs 14 residues. Germline V gene sequence: CDR1 SGHRS, CDR2 YFSETQ.